These T cell receptor beta chains were read from a single sample in a study of blood T cells in healthy people across ages. TCRdb re-called the 5' RACE reads through MiXCR, storing one row per CDR3 protein. The sample holds around 710,000 distinct CDR3 sequences, roughly two fifths seen once. The sequencing sample was made of blood. Receptors were obtained from a woman in her sixties in good health. Both conserved end residues are part of each CDR3. The D gene is left open where the match is weak. Clone sizes are given selectively: once, few, many, or a class where the clone is expanded.

v_call: TRBV6-1; j_call: TRBJ2-1; clone_size: -; d_call: TRBD1; cdr3_nt: TGTGCCAGCAGTGCCGTATGTGGGACAGTCAACAATGAGCAGTTCTTC; cdr3_aa: CASSAVCGTVNNEQFF
v_call: TRBV28; j_call: TRBJ2-3; clone_size: few; d_call: -; cdr3_nt: TGTGCCAGCAGTTTAAGGGGCCAACCAGATACGCAGTATTTT; cdr3_aa: CASSLRGQPDTQYF
v_call: TRBV6-5; j_call: TRBJ2-6; clone_size: many; d_call: -; cdr3_nt: TGTGCCAGCAGTTACTCGAGTCGGTCTGGGGCCAACGTCCTGACTTTC; cdr3_aa: CASSYSSRSGANVLTF
v_call: TRBV9; j_call: TRBJ2-3; clone_size: -; d_call: TRBD2; cdr3_nt: TGTGCCAGCAGCCCTCGAGCGGGAGCTAGCACAGATACGCAGTATTTT; cdr3_aa: CASSPRAGASTDTQYF
v_call: TRBV20-1; j_call: TRBJ2-1; clone_size: few; d_call: TRBD2; cdr3_nt: TGCAGTGCTACCCCGGGACTAGCGGGAGGATATAGTGAGCAGTTCTTC; cdr3_aa: CSATPGLAGGYSEQFF
v_call: TRBV2; j_call: TRBJ2-7; clone_size: few; d_call: TRBD2; cdr3_nt: TGTGCCAGCAGTGAGGAGCGGGAGGGCGAGCAGTACTTC; cdr3_aa: CASSEEREGEQYF
v_call: TRBV4-3; j_call: TRBJ2-2; clone_size: few; d_call: -; cdr3_nt: TGCGCCAGCAGCCACTATACAGGGAAAGCGAACACCGGGGAGCTGTTTTTT; cdr3_aa: CASSHYTGKANTGELFF
v_call: TRBV4-2; j_call: TRBJ1-2; clone_size: -; d_call: TRBD1; cdr3_nt: TGTGCCAGCAGCCAGCGTCCGGGACAGATGACTCCTAACTATGGCTACACCTTC; cdr3_aa: CASSQRPGQMTPNYGYTF
v_call: TRBV7-6; j_call: TRBJ1-6; clone_size: -; d_call: -; cdr3_nt: TGTGCCAGCAGCCCGCAAAAAGGGGGTGGTTCACCCCTCCACTTT; cdr3_aa: CASSPQKGGGSPLHF
v_call: TRBV28; j_call: TRBJ2-5; clone_size: -; d_call: -; cdr3_nt: TGTGCCAGCAGTTCCGGGACTTTGGAGACCCAGTACTTC; cdr3_aa: CASSSGTLETQYF
v_call: TRBV27; j_call: TRBJ2-2; clone_size: -; d_call: -; cdr3_nt: TGTGCCAGCAGACCCCAGGGTCCCACCGGGGAGCTGTTTTTT; cdr3_aa: CASRPQGPTGELFF
v_call: TRBV10-3; j_call: TRBJ2-1; clone_size: -; d_call: TRBD1; cdr3_nt: TGTGCCATCAGGTGGACAGGGCTTTACAATGAGCAGTTCTTC; cdr3_aa: CAIRWTGLYNEQFF
v_call: TRBV7-8; j_call: TRBJ2-1; clone_size: -; d_call: TRBD1; cdr3_nt: TGTGCCAGCAGCTACCCCACGGGGACAGCTAACTCCTACAATGAGCAGTTCTTC; cdr3_aa: CASSYPTGTANSYNEQFF
v_call: TRBV7-6; j_call: TRBJ1-4; clone_size: -; d_call: TRBD1; cdr3_nt: TGTGCCAGCAGCTCGGGGAGGCAGGGGGTTGAAAAACTGTTTTTT; cdr3_aa: CASSSGRQGVEKLFF
v_call: TRBV24-1; j_call: TRBJ2-5; clone_size: few; d_call: -; cdr3_nt: TGTGCCACCAGTGATCGGAGCGTACAAGAGACCCAGTACTTC; cdr3_aa: CATSDRSVQETQYF
v_call: TRBV7-9; j_call: TRBJ2-5; clone_size: many; d_call: -; cdr3_nt: TGTGCCAGCAGCTTAACGGGGGCCCAGACCCAGTACTTC; cdr3_aa: CASSLTGAQTQYF
v_call: TRBV6-6; j_call: TRBJ2-7; clone_size: -; d_call: -; cdr3_nt: TGTGCCAGCAGTTACTCGGAAAGGGCAAACTACGAGCAGTACTTC; cdr3_aa: CASSYSERANYEQYF
v_call: TRBV3-1; j_call: TRBJ2-7; clone_size: -; d_call: TRBD2; cdr3_nt: TGTGCCGGCAGCCTAGAGGCGGGGGGTAGGAGCTCCTACGAGCAGTACTTC; cdr3_aa: CAGSLEAGGRSSYEQYF
v_call: TRBV4-2; j_call: TRBJ2-7; clone_size: -; d_call: -; cdr3_nt: TGTGCCAGCAGCCAACAAGAGGGCGAGCAGTACTTC; cdr3_aa: CASSQQEGEQYF
v_call: TRBV25-1; j_call: TRBJ2-2; clone_size: -; d_call: TRBD2; cdr3_nt: TGTGCCAGCAGTGATCGGCTAGCGGGGGGGAAGAACACCGGGGAGCTGTTTTTT; cdr3_aa: CASSDRLAGGKNTGELFF
v_call: TRBV5-1; j_call: TRBJ2-3; clone_size: once; d_call: -; cdr3_nt: TGCGCCAGCAGCCGATGTAGTAAAACGGAGGGATGTTCAGATACGCAGTATTTT; cdr3_aa: CASSRCSKTEGCSDTQYF
v_call: TRBV29-1; j_call: TRBJ1-5; clone_size: -; d_call: -; cdr3_nt: TGCAGCACCCGGGACACAGATCAGCCCCAGCATTTT; cdr3_aa: CSTRDTDQPQHF
v_call: TRBV3-1; j_call: TRBJ2-1; clone_size: -; d_call: TRBD2; cdr3_nt: TGTGCCAGCAGCCAAGCTAAAGCGGGAGCGGCAAATGAGCAGTTCTTC; cdr3_aa: CASSQAKAGAANEQFF
v_call: TRBV20-1; j_call: TRBJ2-1; clone_size: -; d_call: -; cdr3_nt: TGCAGTGCTAGAGAGAGTAGGGGTCTTCGGGAGCAGTTCTTC; cdr3_aa: CSARESRGLREQFF